This T cell receptor beta chain is from a study of blood T cell repertoires in COVID-19. The overall study: Specimens from acute and convalescent COVID-19 originated in the United States, Italy and Spain. From T cells, B-cell-depleted T cells, or PBMCs came the material, which was cDNA or gDNA.

V was pared by 6 bases and J by 7 bases, with 16 bases between. The germline CDR1 and CDR2 sequences are MDHEN and SYDVKM. CDR3 length: 14 residues. In the authors' methods: Nucleated cell counts were estimated from reference gene primer amplification. Assay used: immunoSEQ multiplex PCR; TCRdb lists only in-frame clones, some missing. V and J calls and clone size are given by that table; D and trimming were obtained from the DNA. The sample has around 170,000 clones, approximately 90% seen once. This chain links TRBV28 with TRBJ1-5; a weak D match, TRBD1 (6 bases). Sequenced input: peripheral blood. This receptor was taken from a man aged 18-30 years who had recovered from COVID-19. CDR3 sequence (DNA): TGTGCCAGCAGACCCACCCAGGGGCGGCAGCCCCAGCATTTT. This gives the protein CASRPTQGRQPQHF.